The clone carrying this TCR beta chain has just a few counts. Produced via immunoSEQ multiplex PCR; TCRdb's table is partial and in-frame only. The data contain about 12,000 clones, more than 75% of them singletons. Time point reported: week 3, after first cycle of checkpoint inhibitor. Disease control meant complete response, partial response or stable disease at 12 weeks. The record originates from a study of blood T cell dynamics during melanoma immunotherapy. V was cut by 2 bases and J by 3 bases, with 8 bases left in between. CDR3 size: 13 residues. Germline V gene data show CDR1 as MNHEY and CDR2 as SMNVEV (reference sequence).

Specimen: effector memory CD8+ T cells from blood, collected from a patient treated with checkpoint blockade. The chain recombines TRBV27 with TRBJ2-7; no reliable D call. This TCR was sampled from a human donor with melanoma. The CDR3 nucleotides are TGTGCCAGCAGTTTAGGGCAGCACTACGAGCAGTACTTC. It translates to CASSLGQHYEQYF.